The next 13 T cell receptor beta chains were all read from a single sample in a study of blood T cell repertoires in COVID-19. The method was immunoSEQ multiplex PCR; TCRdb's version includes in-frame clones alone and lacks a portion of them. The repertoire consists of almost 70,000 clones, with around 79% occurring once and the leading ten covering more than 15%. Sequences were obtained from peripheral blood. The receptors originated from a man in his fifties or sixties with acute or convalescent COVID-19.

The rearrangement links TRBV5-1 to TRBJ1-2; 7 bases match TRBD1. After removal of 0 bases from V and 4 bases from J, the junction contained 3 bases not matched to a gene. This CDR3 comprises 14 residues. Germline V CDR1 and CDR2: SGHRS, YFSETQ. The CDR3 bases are TGCGCCAGCAGCTTGGGACAGGGTGGCTATGGCTACACCTTC. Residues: CASSLGQGGYGYTF.

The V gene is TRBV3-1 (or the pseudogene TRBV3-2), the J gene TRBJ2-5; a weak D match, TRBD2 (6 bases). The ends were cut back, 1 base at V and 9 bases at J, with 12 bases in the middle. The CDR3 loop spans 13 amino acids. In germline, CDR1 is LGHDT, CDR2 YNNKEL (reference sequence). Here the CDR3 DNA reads TGTGCCAGCAGCCAAGGAGCGGGTTTTTCCCAGTACTTC. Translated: CASSQGAGFSQYF.

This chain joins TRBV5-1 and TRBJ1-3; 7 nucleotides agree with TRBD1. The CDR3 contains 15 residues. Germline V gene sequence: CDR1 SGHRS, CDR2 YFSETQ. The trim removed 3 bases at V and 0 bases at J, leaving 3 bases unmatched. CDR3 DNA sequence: TGCGCCAGCAGCTCGACAGGGAGCTCTGGAAACACCATATATTTT. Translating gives CASSSTGSSGNTIYF. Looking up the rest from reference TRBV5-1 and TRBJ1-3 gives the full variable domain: KAGVTQTPRYLIKTRGQQVTLSCSPISGHRSVSWYQQTPGQGLQFLFEYFSETQRNKGNFPGRFSGRQFSNSRSEMNVSTLELGDSALYLCASSSTGSSGNTIYFGEGSWLTVV.

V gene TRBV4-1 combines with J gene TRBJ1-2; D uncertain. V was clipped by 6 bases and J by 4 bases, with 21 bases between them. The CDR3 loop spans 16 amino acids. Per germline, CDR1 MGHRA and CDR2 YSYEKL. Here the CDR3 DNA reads TGCGCCAGCAGTCCCTTGAGGGAGGGTAGAGTCTATGGCTACACCTTC. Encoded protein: CASSPLREGRVYGYTF.

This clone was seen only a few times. CDR3 sequence (DNA): TGTGCCAGCAGCCCCAACCGCGGGCGGGGTACGCAGTATTTT. Its translation is CASSPNRGRGTQYF. The chain is built from TRBV7-2 and TRBJ2-3; tentatively, D is TRBD2 (6 bases). Germline V CDR1 and CDR2: SGHTA, FQGNSA. CDR3 length: 14 amino acids. V gave up 5 bases and J gave up 8 bases, with 17 bases separating them. Looking up the rest from reference TRBV7-2 and TRBJ2-3 gives the full variable domain: GAGVSQSPSNKVTEKGKDVELRCDPISGHTALYWYRQSLGQGLEFLIYFQGNSAPDKSGLPSDRFSAERTGGSVSTLTIQRTQQEDSAVYLCASSPNRGRGTQYFGPGTRLTVL.

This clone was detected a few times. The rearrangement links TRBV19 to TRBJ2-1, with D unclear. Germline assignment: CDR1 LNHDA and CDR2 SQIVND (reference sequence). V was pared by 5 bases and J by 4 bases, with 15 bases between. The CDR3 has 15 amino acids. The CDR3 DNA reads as TGTGCCAGTAGTCTGAGGCCAGCAACATACAATGAGCAGTTCTTC. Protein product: CASSLRPATYNEQFF.

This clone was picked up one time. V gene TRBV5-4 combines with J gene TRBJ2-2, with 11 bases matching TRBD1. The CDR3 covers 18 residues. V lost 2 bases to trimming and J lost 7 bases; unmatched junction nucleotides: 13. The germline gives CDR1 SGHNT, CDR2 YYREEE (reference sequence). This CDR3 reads CASSLAGTGTGGIGELFF. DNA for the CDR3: TGTGCCAGCAGCTTAGCAGGGACCGGGACAGGGGGGATCGGGGAGCTGTTTTTT.

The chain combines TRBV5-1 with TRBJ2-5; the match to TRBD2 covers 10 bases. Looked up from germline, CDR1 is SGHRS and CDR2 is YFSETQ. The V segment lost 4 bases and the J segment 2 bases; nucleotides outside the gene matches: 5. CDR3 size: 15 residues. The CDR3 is CASSTGTSAQETQYF. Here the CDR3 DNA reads TGCGCCAGCAGCACCGGGACTAGCGCGCAAGAGACCCAGTACTTC.

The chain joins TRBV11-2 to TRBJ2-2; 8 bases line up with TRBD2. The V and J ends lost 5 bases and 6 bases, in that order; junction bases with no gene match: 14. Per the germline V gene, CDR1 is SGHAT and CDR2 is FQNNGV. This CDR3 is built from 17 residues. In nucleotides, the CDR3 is TGTGCCAGCAGCCCAGTCATATATCGGGGGGGATCCGGGGAGCTGTTTTTT. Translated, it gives CASSPVIYRGGSGELFF.

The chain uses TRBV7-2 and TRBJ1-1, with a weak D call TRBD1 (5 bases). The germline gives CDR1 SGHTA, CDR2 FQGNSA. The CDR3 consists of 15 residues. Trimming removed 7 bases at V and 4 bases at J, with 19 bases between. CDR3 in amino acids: CASTLRGGKGTEAFF. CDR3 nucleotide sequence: TGTGCCAGCACCCTTAGGGGAGGGAAAGGCACTGAAGCTTTCTTT.

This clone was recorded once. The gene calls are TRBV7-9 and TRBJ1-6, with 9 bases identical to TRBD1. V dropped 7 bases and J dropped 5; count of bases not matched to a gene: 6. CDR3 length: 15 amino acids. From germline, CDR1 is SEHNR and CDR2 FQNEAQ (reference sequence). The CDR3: CASKTGGRNNSPLHF. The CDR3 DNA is TGTGCCAGCAAAACAGGGGGCAGGAATAATTCACCCCTCCACTTT.

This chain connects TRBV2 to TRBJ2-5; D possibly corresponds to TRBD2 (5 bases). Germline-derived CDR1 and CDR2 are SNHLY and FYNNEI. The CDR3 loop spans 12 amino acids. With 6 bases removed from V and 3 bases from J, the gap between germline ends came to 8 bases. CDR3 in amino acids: CASRLDEETQYF. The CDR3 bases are TGTGCCAGCAGACTAGACGAAGAGACCCAGTACTTC. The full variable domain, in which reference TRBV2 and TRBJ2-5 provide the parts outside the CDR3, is EPEVTQTPSHQVTQMGQEVILRCVPISNHLYFYWYRQILGQKVEFLVSFYNNEISEKSEIFDDQFSVERPDGSNFTLKIRSTKLEDSAMYFCASRLDEETQYFGPGTRLLVL.

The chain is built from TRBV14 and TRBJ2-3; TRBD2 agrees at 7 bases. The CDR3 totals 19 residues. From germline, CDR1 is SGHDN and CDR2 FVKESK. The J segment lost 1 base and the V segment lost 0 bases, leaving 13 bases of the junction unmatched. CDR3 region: CASSQDKRGGIPGTDTQYF. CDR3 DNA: TGTGCCAGCAGCCAAGATAAGCGGGGTGGAATCCCGGGCACAGATACGCAGTATTTT.